The 31 T cell receptor beta chains given below trace back to one sample, sequenced in a study of blood T cell repertoires in COVID-19. Method: immunoSEQ multiplex PCR; TCRdb's copy keeps in-frame clones and lacks some. The sample records hundreds of thousands of clones, roughly 90% being singletons. Sequenced sample: peripheral blood. These receptor sequences come from a man aged 60 to 75 who had recovered from COVID-19.

This clone was seen only once. This chain links TRBV21-1 with TRBJ2-1; TRBD2 is the table's D call, not checked against the DNA. TRBV21-1 is deemed a pseudogene. CDR3 size: 10 residues. CDR3 sequence (DNA): TGTGCCAGCAGCAAAGCTCCCGGGTTCTTC. Translated: CASSKAPGFF.

The chain links TRBV9 to TRBJ2-7, with 8 bases identical to TRBD1. This CDR3 region has 16 residues. Germline loops: CDR1 SGDLS, CDR2 YYNGEE. V was clipped by 0 bases and J by 1 base; unmatched bases: 6. CDR3 in DNA: TGTGCCAGCAGCGTAGGGTCGGGACAGGTGTCCTACGAGCAGTACTTC. This encodes CASSVGSGQVSYEQYF. The whole variable domain, filled in from reference TRBV9 and TRBJ2-7, reads DSGVTQTPKHLITATGQRVTLRCSPRSGDLSVYWYQQSLDQGLQFLIQYYNGEERAKGNILERFSAQQFPDLHSELNLSSLELGDSALYFCASSVGSGQVSYEQYFGPGTRLTVT.

The chain is built from TRBV19 and TRBJ2-2; D call uncertain. This CDR3 contains 17 residues. CDR1 and CDR2 (germline): LNHDA, SQIVND (reference sequence). The V and J ends lost 5 bases and 6 bases respectively, with 22 bases between them. The DNA of the CDR3 is TGTGCCAGTAGTGCGCTCGGTGGAGTCTCCCAATCCGGGGAGCTGTTTTTT. This codes for CASSALGGVSQSGELFF.

This sequence joins TRBV10-2 and TRBJ2-2; 10 nucleotides match TRBD2. Germline lookup yields CDR1 WSHSY and CDR2 SAAADI. J was trimmed by 0 bases and V by 6 bases; bases with no gene match: 4. The CDR3 length is 16 residues. This chain's CDR3 is CASRSSGGSNTGELFF. CDR3 DNA sequence: TGCGCCAGCAGGTCTAGCGGGGGTTCGAACACCGGGGAGCTGTTTTTT.

This chain joins TRBV2 and TRBJ2-5; D perhaps matches TRBD2 (6 bases). V was cut by 4 bases and J by 5 bases, with 14 bases left in between. CDR3 length: 14 amino acids. Germline CDR1 SNHLY, CDR2 FYNNEI. The CDR3 loop is CASSVTSLKETQYF. For the CDR3, the DNA is TGTGCCAGCAGTGTAACTAGCTTGAAGGAGACCCAGTACTTC.

The rearrangement joins TRBV27 to TRBJ2-3; 9 bases agree with TRBD1. Germline trimming cut 6 bases from V and 8 bases from J; bases unmatched to any gene: 12. Germline assignment: CDR1 MNHEY and CDR2 SMNVEV (reference sequence). This CDR3 is built from 15 residues. The chain's CDR3 is CASRSPGTGFATQYF. CDR3 bases: TGTGCCAGCAGGAGCCCCGGGACAGGGTTCGCTACGCAGTATTTT.

The gene calls are TRBV18 and TRBJ2-7; possible D gene TRBD1, 6 bases. The CDR3 is made up of 15 amino acids. V lost 3 bases and J lost 4, with 16 bases in between. Germline CDR1 KGHSH, CDR2 LQKENI. The CDR3 coding sequence is TGTGCCAGCTCACCTGGTTGGGGGCGGACGTACGAGCAGTACTTC. Residues: CASSPGWGRTYEQYF.

This clone was counted once. The V gene is TRBV7-8, the J gene TRBJ1-1, with 11 positions matching TRBD1. J lost 11 bases, V lost 5 bases, and 13 bases had no gene match. There are 15 residues in the CDR3. CDR1 SGHVS and CDR2 FQNEAQ come from the germline V gene. The CDR3 DNA is TGTGCCAGCAGCGGGGGGACAGGGGGTCCCCTTAGGGCTTTCTTT. The encoded protein is CASSGGTGGPLRAFF.

The rearrangement joins TRBV5-1 to TRBJ1-4; 7 nucleotides align to TRBD1. The V and J ends lost 4 bases and 7 bases, in that order; junction bases with no gene match: 13. Germline V gene data show CDR1 as SGHRS and CDR2 as YFSETQ. The CDR3 extends over 16 amino acids. The CDR3 DNA reads TGCGCCAGCAGCCCCAACCGACAGGGCCAAGGTGAAAAACTGTTTTTT. Translated, it gives CASSPNRQGQGEKLFF.

This clone was observed once. The chain couples TRBV9 to TRBJ2-1; 8 nucleotides line up with TRBD1. Germline CDR1 reads SGDLS; CDR2 reads YYNGEE. CDR3 length equals 15 residues. After removal of 5 bases from V and 2 bases from J, the junction contained 6 bases not matched to a gene. The chain's CDR3 is CASRRGTGTYNEQFF. The CDR3 DNA reads as TGTGCCAGCAGACGTGGGACAGGCACCTACAATGAGCAGTTCTTC.

This chain links TRBV5-1 with TRBJ2-7; no clear D gene. Germline loops: CDR1 SGHRS, CDR2 YFSETQ. V was shortened by 3 bases and J by 1 base, with 8 bases between the two germline ends. The CDR3 runs 13 residues. The CDR3 DNA sequence: TGCGCCAGCAGCTCGGTCCCTTCCTACGAGCAGTACGTC. Amino acid sequence: CASSSVPSYEQYV.

The chain recombines TRBV27 with TRBJ1-2; D ambiguous. The CDR3 contains 13 residues. The V gene lost 6 bases and the J gene lost 5 bases, with 13 bases spanning the gap. Germline V gene data show CDR1 as MNHEY and CDR2 as SMNVEV (reference sequence). The CDR3 DNA is TGTGCCAGCAGGGCACCCGGGTGGTATGGCTACACCTTC. Translating gives CASRAPGWYGYTF.

The chain combines TRBV9 with TRBJ1-2; maybe TRBD1 (5 bases). Trimming left V 0 bases short and J 4 bases short, with 7 bases between. The CDR3 sequence is 13 residues long. The germline V gene has CDR1 SGDLS and CDR2 YYNGEE. For the CDR3, the DNA is TGTGCCAGCAGCGTAGCTGGGGCCTATGGCTACACCTTC. Protein sequence: CASSVAGAYGYTF.

This clone came up a few times. The rearrangement joins TRBV5-6 to TRBJ1-4; D may be TRBD1 (6 bases). Between the trimmed V and J ends, which lost 4 bases and 10 bases, there was a span of 20 bases. The CDR3 sequence is 15 residues long. CDR1 and CDR2 (germline): SGHDT, YYEEEE. The CDR3 DNA follows: TGTGCCAGCAGCAAAAGACTCGGGACAATGGGAAAACTGTTTTTT. Translated: CASSKRLGTMGKLFF.

The rearrangement uses TRBV7-2 and TRBJ2-7; 9 bases are a match to TRBD2. The CDR3 totals 15 residues. V trimming: 5 bases; J trimming: 2 bases; junction bases outside the gene matches: 7. CDR1 and CDR2 (germline): SGHTA, FQGNSA. This CDR3 reads CASSPSSGAPYEQYF. CDR3 nucleotides: TGTGCCAGCAGCCCGTCTAGCGGGGCCCCCTACGAGCAGTACTTC.

The chain links TRBV5-5 to TRBJ2-3, with D perhaps TRBD1 (5 bases). Trimming removed 4 bases at V and 8 bases at J, with 11 bases between. The CDR3 is 12 residues long. CDR1 SGHKS and CDR2 YYEKEE come from the germline V gene (reference sequence). The CDR3 DNA sequence: TGTGCCAGCAGCCACCAGGGCGGTACGCAGTATTTT. Protein product: CASSHQGGTQYF.

The chain recombines TRBV5-5 with TRBJ1-4; D is undetermined. The CDR3 runs to 15 residues. V lost 2 bases and J lost 8, with 16 bases in between. Germline V gene data show CDR1 as SGHKS and CDR2 as YYEKEE (reference sequence). CDR3 sequence: CASSLAPTGEEKLFF. CDR3 sequence (DNA): TGTGCCAGCAGCTTAGCACCGACTGGGGAGGAAAAACTGTTTTTT.

This clone has just a few counts. V gene TRBV5-4 combines with J gene TRBJ1-2; D might be TRBD1 (5 bases). The germline gives CDR1 SGHNT, CDR2 YYREEE (reference sequence). Trimming stripped 3 bases from V and 3 bases from J, with 9 bases between. The CDR3 loop spans 13 amino acids. The CDR3 is CASSYGDYYGYTF. The CDR3 DNA sequence: TGTGCCAGCAGCTACGGGGACTACTATGGCTACACCTTC.

The chain uses TRBV7-9 and TRBJ2-1; 10 positions agree with TRBD1. The germline V gene has CDR1 SEHNR and CDR2 FQNEAQ (reference sequence). V lost 5 bases, J lost 9 bases, and 13 bases stayed unmatched. CDR3 size: 16 residues. The CDR3 nucleotides read TGTGCCAGCAGCAGACAGGGGGCGCTCGATTCGGGTGAGCAGTTCTTC. Encoded protein: CASSRQGALDSGEQFF.

V usage is TRBV6-5 and J usage is TRBJ1-6; a possible D gene is TRBD1 (5 bases). Germline CDR1 and CDR2: MNHEY and SVGAGI. The CDR3 is made up of 14 amino acids. V was trimmed by 7 bases and J by 0 bases, leaving 7 bases between them. CDR3 sequence (DNA): TGTGCCAGCAAGACAGACTCCTATAATTCACCCCTCCACTTT. Protein: CASKTDSYNSPLHF.

V is TRBV7-9 and J is TRBJ2-3; 8 bases map to TRBD2. In germline, CDR1 is SEHNR, CDR2 FQNEAQ (reference sequence). There are 17 residues in the CDR3. Trimming at V came to 5 bases and at J to 6 bases, leaving 16 bases not matched to a gene. The CDR3 region is CASSRTAGASGYDTQYF. The CDR3 DNA follows: TGTGCCAGCAGCAGAACAGCGGGGGCCTCCGGTTATGATACGCAGTATTTT.

This chain links TRBV5-1 with TRBJ1-2, with 9 bases lining up with TRBD1. There are 14 residues in the CDR3. CDR1 and CDR2 from the germline V gene are SGHRS and YFSETQ. V lost 0 bases and J lost 8; bases outside the gene matches: 5. The CDR3 region is CASSLEDRGGGYTF. The CDR3 DNA follows: TGCGCCAGCAGCTTGGAGGACAGGGGTGGGGGCTACACCTTC.

The chain links TRBV7-2 to TRBJ2-2, with TRBD2 matching 8 bases. This CDR3 comprises 16 residues. With V trimmed by 1 base and J by 4 bases, 5 bases remained unmatched. Per germline, CDR1 SGHTA and CDR2 FQGNSA. The CDR3 DNA is TGTGCCAGCAGCTTAGGACGGGGGGGAATCACCGGGGAGCTGTTTTTT. Protein product: CASSLGRGGITGELFF.

The J gene is TRBJ1-2, the V gene TRBV18, with D perhaps TRBD1 (6 bases). Germline V lookup: CDR1 KGHSH, CDR2 LQKENI. CDR3 length equals 14 residues. V gave up 3 bases and J gave up 5 bases, with 13 bases separating them. CDR3 bases: TGTGCCAGCTCACCGGCACAGGGTGGGTATGGCTACACCTTC. Residues: CASSPAQGGYGYTF.

The gene calls are TRBV6-5 and TRBJ2-2; D is uncertain. Trimming took 7 bases from V and 6 from J, leaving 12 bases between them. The CDR3 has 13 amino acids. Germline V CDR1 and CDR2: MNHEY, SVGAGI. CDR3 in amino acids: CASIRVQSGELFF. Here the CDR3 DNA reads TGTGCCAGCATTCGGGTTCAGTCCGGGGAGCTGTTTTTT.

The chain couples TRBV5-6 to TRBJ2-3, with 9 bases matching TRBD2. The junction had 16 bases not matched to a gene; V was cut back by 2 bases and J by 6 bases. This CDR3 has 18 amino acids. Germline lookup yields CDR1 SGHDT and CDR2 YYEEEE. The CDR3 nucleotides are TGTGCCAGCAGCTTAAAGGGGGAGACTAGCGGCTGGAAGGATACGCAGTATTTT. Translation gives CASSLKGETSGWKDTQYF.

This chain connects TRBV7-6 to TRBJ1-2; 11 bases fit TRBD1. Germline V lookup: CDR1 SGHVS, CDR2 FNYEAQ. J was trimmed by 2 bases and V by 5 bases; bases with no gene match: 10. There are 17 residues in the CDR3. The CDR3 DNA reads TGTGCCAGCAGCCCAGGACAGGGGGCTGCACAAAACTATGGCTACACCTTC. Encoded protein: CASSPGQGAAQNYGYTF.

The CDR3 coding sequence is TGTGCCAGCAGCTGGACAGGCTACAATGAGCAGTTCTTC. Its translation: CASSWTGYNEQFF. The J gene is TRBJ2-1, the V gene TRBV11-2, with 7 positions matching TRBD1. CDR3 size: 13 residues. Germline assignment: CDR1 SGHAT and CDR2 FQNNGV. Trimming cost V 4 bases and J 3 bases; bases outside gene matches: 0. Filled out from reference TRBV11-2 and TRBJ2-1, the complete variable domain reads EAGVAQSPRYKIIEKRQSVAFWCNPISGHATLYWYQQILGQGPKLLIQFQNNGVVDDSQLPKDRFSAERLKGVDSTLKIQPAKLEDSAVYLCASSWTGYNEQFFGPGTRLTVL.

This clone has only a few counts. The genes are TRBV2 and TRBJ2-2, with 9 nucleotides matching TRBD1. The CDR3 loop spans 16 amino acids. Germline loops: CDR1 SNHLY, CDR2 FYNNEI. J lost 3 bases, V lost 3 bases, and 5 bases had no gene match. The CDR3 protein is CASSDGQGTYTGELFF. The CDR3 coding sequence is TGTGCCAGCAGTGATGGACAGGGGACTTACACCGGGGAGCTGTTTTTT.

The J gene is TRBJ2-3, the V gene TRBV28, with 7 bases that match TRBD1. V was clipped by 2 bases and J by 2 bases; unmatched bases: 4. Germline loops: CDR1 MDHEN, CDR2 SYDVKM. CDR3 length: 15 amino acids. The CDR3 DNA follows: TGTGCCAGCAGTTTAGAGGGGGCGAACACAGATACGCAGTATTTT. This translates into CASSLEGANTDTQYF. The full variable domain, with the rest looked up from reference TRBV28 and TRBJ2-3, is DVKVTQSSRYLVKRTGEKVFLECVQDMDHENMFWYRQDPGLGLRLIYFSYDVKMKEKGDIPEGYSVSREKKERFSLILESASTNQTSMYLCASSLEGANTDTQYFGPGTRLTVL.

The chain employs TRBV14 and TRBJ2-1; D uncertain. Germline V gene lookup returns CDR1 SGHDN and CDR2 FVKESK. The CDR3 is 10 residues long. V gave up 4 bases and J gave up 9 bases, with 4 bases separating them. DNA of the CDR3: TGTGCCAGCAGCCTCGTTGAGCAGTTCTTC. Translation gives CASSLVEQFF.